A single sample gave rise to the 30 T cell receptor beta chains below, sequenced in a study of cytomegalovirus exposure and HLA in healthy donors. A multiplex PCR was run with 60 Vbeta primers and 13 Jbeta primers. Profiled with immunoSEQ multiplex PCR; TCRdb holds only in-frame clones, not every one. The table lists around 130,000 clones, 8.5% to 10% of them singletons, with 5% to 6% in the top ten. The sample taken for sequencing was PBMCs. The receptors stem from a man aged 40-50 years in good health and CMV-seronegative.

This rearrangement joins TRBV2 to TRBJ2-3, with D possibly TRBD1 on 7 matching bases. This CDR3 has 15 amino acids. Germline V gene data show CDR1 as SNHLY and CDR2 as FYNNEI. V was pared by 4 bases and J by 2 bases, with 13 bases between. CDR3 bases: TGTGCCAGCAGTGGAGGAGGGGGCCCCACAGATACGCAGTATTTT. Translating gives CASSGGGGPTDTQYF.

V gene TRBV5-4 combines with J gene TRBJ2-7; possibly TRBD2 for D (6 bases). Trimming removed 4 bases at V and 7 bases at J, with 18 bases between. This CDR3 is 14 amino acids long. Germline CDR1 is SGHNT and CDR2 is YYREEE (reference sequence). DNA of the CDR3: TGTGCCAGCAGCCCCGGAGGGGTGCCATGGGAGCAGTACTTC. This sequence encodes CASSPGGVPWEQYF. Combining the CDR3 with reference TRBV5-4 and TRBJ2-7 gives the whole variable domain ETGVTQSPTHLIKTRGQQVTLRCSSQSGHNTVSWYQQALGQGPQFIFQYYREEENGRGNFPPRFSGLQFPNYSSELNVNALELDDSALYLCASSPGGVPWEQYFGPGTRLTVT.

This clone has more than one count but fewer than ten. The J gene is TRBJ2-1, the V gene TRBV18, with a possible D match to TRBD2 (5 bases). Germline V gives CDR1 KGHSH, CDR2 LQKENI. Trimming took 3 bases from V and 6 from J, leaving 15 bases between them. The length of the CDR3 is 15 residues. The CDR3 sequence is CASSPIGQEANEQFF. DNA for the CDR3: TGTGCCAGCTCACCCATCGGGCAGGAGGCCAATGAGCAGTTCTTC. The whole variable domain, remainder taken from reference TRBV18 and TRBJ2-1, is NAGVMQNPRHLVRRRGQEARLRCSPMKGHSHVYWYRQLPEEGLKFMVYLQKENIIDESGMPKERFSAEFPKEGPSILRIQQVVRGDSAAYFCASSPIGQEANEQFFGPGTRLTVL.

This clone was detected only a few times. The chain joins TRBV5-4 to TRBJ1-2; 7 nucleotides line up with TRBD1. The CDR3 extends over 16 amino acids. The V gene end was trimmed by 5 bases and the J gene end by 2 bases; junction bases not matched to a gene: 12. CDR1 and CDR2 (germline): SGHNT, YYREEE (reference sequence). CDR3 in DNA: TGTGCCAGCAGGAGGCGAGGGGGCGCCTTAAACTATGGCTACACCTTC. Translated, it gives CASRRRGGALNYGYTF.

This clone was observed a single time. CDR3 loop: CASSLRGGSYNEQFF. CDR3 bases: TGTGCCAGCAGCCTCAGGGGAGGGTCCTACAATGAGCAGTTCTTC. This chain links TRBV5-5 with TRBJ2-1, with a weak D call TRBD2 (7 bases). Germline CDR1 is SGHKS and CDR2 is YYEKEE (reference sequence). V was pared by 4 bases and J by 1 base, with 12 bases between. This CDR3 contains 15 residues.

The V and J genes are TRBV2 and TRBJ1-5; 7 nucleotides align to TRBD1. V lost 5 bases to trimming and J lost 7 bases; unmatched junction nucleotides: 8. This CDR3 region has 14 residues. Germline values: CDR1 SNHLY, CDR2 FYNNEI. For the CDR3, the DNA is TGTGCCAGCAGTCAGGACAGGCAAACACAGCCCCAGCATTTT. The encoded protein is CASSQDRQTQPQHF.

V usage is TRBV2 and J usage is TRBJ2-7, with D possibly matching TRBD2 (5 bases). Germline V gives CDR1 SNHLY, CDR2 FYNNEI. The CDR3 has 14 residues. V lost 8 bases and J 2 bases, leaving 16 bases between the germline ends. The DNA for the CDR3 is TGTGCCAGCGGCCACGGGGAAAGGGCCTACGAGCAGTACTTC. Its translation is CASGHGERAYEQYF.

This sequence joins TRBV7-2 and TRBJ1-6; no definite D call. Per germline, CDR1 SGHTA and CDR2 FQGNSA. The CDR3 loop spans 15 amino acids. V lost 1 base to trimming and J lost 9 bases, with 13 bases between them. The CDR3 DNA is TGTGCCAGCAGCTTAGATCCCGGGAAAGGTTCACCCCTCCACTTT. Translated: CASSLDPGKGSPLHF.

The chain is built from TRBV11-2 and TRBJ1-2, with D unresolved. V lost 5 bases and J 5 bases, leaving 12 bases between the germline ends. This CDR3 is 13 amino acids long. In germline, CDR1 is SGHAT, CDR2 FQNNGV. CDR3 amino acids: CASSPQSGYGYTF. The CDR3 nucleotides are TGTGCCAGCAGCCCTCAGAGCGGGTATGGCTACACCTTC.

In its sample, this clone was seen a few times. This rearrangement joins TRBV30 to TRBJ2-1; no reliable D call. Looked up from germline, CDR1 is GTSNPN and CDR2 is SVGIG (reference sequence). With 0 bases removed from V and 3 bases from J, the gap between germline ends came to 12 bases. The CDR3 runs to 15 residues. The CDR3 bases are TGTGCCTGGAGTGTCCTGCTTTCAGGCTACAATGAGCAGTTCTTC. It is translated as CAWSVLLSGYNEQFF.

This clone has just a few counts. This rearrangement joins TRBV6-6 to TRBJ1-1, with D perhaps matching TRBD1 (5 bases). Germline CDR1 and CDR2: MNHNY and SVGAGI (reference sequence). V lost 5 bases, J lost 1 base, and 8 bases lay in between. The CDR3 consists of 13 residues. In nucleotides, the CDR3 is TGTGCCAGCAGTCCCGGGGGGAACACTGAAGCTTTCTTT. Its translation is CASSPGGNTEAFF.

The V gene is TRBV6-1, the J gene TRBJ1-6, with 8 bases matching TRBD1. The CDR3 has 14 amino acids. Trimming cost V 4 bases and J 9 bases; bases outside gene matches: 5. CDR1 and CDR2 (germline): MNHNS, SASEGT. This CDR3 reads CASSVTGTGSPLHF. CDR3 in DNA: TGTGCCAGCAGTGTAACAGGGACAGGTTCACCCCTCCACTTT.

This rearrangement joins TRBV11-3 to TRBJ2-2, with a possible D match to TRBD1 (6 bases). Trimming pared 5 bases from V and 2 bases from J, leaving 18 bases between. This CDR3 contains 17 residues. Germline CDR1 SGHNT, CDR2 YENEEA. The DNA for the CDR3 is TGTGCCAGCAGCCCTAACCTAGCAGGGGCTAACACCGGGGAGCTGTTTTTT. Translating gives CASSPNLAGANTGELFF.

This clone was picked up a small number of times. CDR3 protein: CASSDKGVGNQPQHF. The CDR3 region has the DNA TGTGCCAGCAGTGACAAGGGGGTAGGTAATCAGCCCCAGCATTTT. V gene TRBV6-1 combines with J gene TRBJ1-5, with a weak D call TRBD1 (6 bases). The CDR3 runs to 15 residues. Trimming shortened V by 3 bases and J by 4 bases, and 13 bases separated the two germline ends. The germline V gene has CDR1 MNHNS and CDR2 SASEGT.

In this sample, this clone turned up a few times. Other nucleotide sequences in the sample specify the same CDR3. The chain is built from TRBV6-1 and TRBJ1-1; TRBD1 matches at 8 bases. From germline, CDR1 is MNHNS and CDR2 SASEGT. Trimming took 8 bases from V and 4 from J; bases not matched to a gene: 6. CDR3 size: 13 residues. DNA for the CDR3: TGTGCCAGCTCAGCAGGGGGCTTCACTGAAGCTTTCTTT. Translated: CASSAGGFTEAFF.

CDR3 loop: CASRLNKPFRLAKNIQYF. In DNA, the CDR3 is TGTGCCAGCAGACTGAATAAGCCATTCCGACTAGCCAAAAACATTCAGTACTTC. This rearrangement joins TRBV21-1 to TRBJ2-4; the D segment call TRBD2 is taken from the table without a DNA check. TRBV21-1 is a pseudogene segment. This CDR3 contains 18 residues.

The sample holds a few counts of this clone. The chain uses TRBV5-6 and TRBJ2-5; TRBD1 might be the D (6 bases). CDR1 is SGHDT and CDR2 is YYEEEE in the germline V gene. V was pared by 0 bases and J by 2 bases, with 8 bases between. This CDR3 region has 14 residues. CDR3 sequence reads: CASSLGGRQETQYF. CDR3 coding DNA: TGTGCCAGCAGCTTGGGGGGGCGGCAAGAGACCCAGTACTTC.

Only a few counts were recorded for this clone. The V gene is TRBV2, the J gene TRBJ2-5; 9 bases are shared with TRBD2. With V trimmed by 7 bases and J by 5 bases, 5 bases remained unmatched. CDR3 length: 13 amino acids. Germline V CDR1 and CDR2: SNHLY, FYNNEI. The CDR3 here is CASISGGEETQYF. DNA for the CDR3: TGTGCCAGCATTAGCGGGGGAGAGGAGACCCAGTACTTC.

DNA for the CDR3: TGTGCCAGCTCACCCCTAGCGGGGGGCCTGCCGCAAGAGCAGTTCTTC. It codes for CASSPLAGGLPQEQFF. The chain joins TRBV18 to TRBJ2-1; TRBD2 aligns across 11 bases. The germline gives CDR1 KGHSH, CDR2 LQKENI. After removal of 3 bases from V and 10 bases from J, the junction contained 11 bases not matched to a gene. The CDR3 has 16 amino acids.

The V call is TRBV6-1, the J call TRBJ2-5; D might be TRBD1 (5 bases). The better agreement between TRBJ2-7 and the DNA end casts doubt on the J call. The CDR3 loop spans 13 amino acids. Germline CDR1 is MNHNS and CDR2 is SASEGT. CDR3 in DNA: TGTGCCAGCATGGCAGGGCCTTCCTACGAGCAGTACTTC. It yields the protein CASMAGPSYEQYF.

Worth noting for this clone: The sample carries other DNA sequences with the same CDR3. The CDR3 loop is CASSARDTRLGQPQHF. CDR3 sequence (DNA): TGTGCCAGCAGCGCCCGGGACACCCGATTGGGTCAGCCCCAGCATTTT. The chain carries TRBV5-6 and TRBJ1-5, with a possible D match to TRBD1 (6 bases). V lost 4 bases and J 6 bases, leaving 20 bases between the germline ends. CDR3 length: 16 amino acids. The germline V gene has CDR1 SGHDT and CDR2 YYEEEE.

This clone has only a few counts. The rearrangement links TRBV6-1 to TRBJ1-4; perhaps TRBD1 as D (5 bases). The CDR3 has 14 amino acids. Trimming cost V 6 bases and J 7 bases, with 15 bases left between them. Germline V gene data show CDR1 as MNHNS and CDR2 as SASEGT. The CDR3 nucleotides are TGTGCCAGCAGCCCCCAGGGAGGGCTTGAAAAACTGTTTTTT. Amino acids: CASSPQGGLEKLFF.

This clone occurred a few times. Here the CDR3 reads CASSLDPRGPGETQYF. Written as DNA, the CDR3 is TGTGCCAGCAGCTTAGATCCTCGCGGGCCGGGAGAGACCCAGTACTTC. The gene calls are TRBV11-2 and TRBJ2-5; tentative D call: TRBD2 (5 bases). The CDR3 has 16 residues. Trimming removed 0 bases from V and 4 bases from J, with 15 bases in between. CDR1 and CDR2 from the germline V gene are SGHAT and FQNNGV.

The chain joins TRBV5-1 to TRBJ1-2, with a tentative D call TRBD1 (5 bases). This CDR3 has 14 amino acids. The germline CDR1 and CDR2 sequences are SGHRS and YFSETQ. V lost 0 bases, J lost 8 bases, and 14 bases lay in between. The CDR3 sequence: CASSLAALQGGYTF. Written as DNA, the CDR3 is TGCGCCAGCAGCTTGGCCGCCCTTCAGGGAGGCTACACCTTC. Variable domain in full (rest from reference TRBV5-1 and TRBJ1-2): KAGVTQTPRYLIKTRGQQVTLSCSPISGHRSVSWYQQTPGQGLQFLFEYFSETQRNKGNFPGRFSGRQFSNSRSEMNVSTLELGDSALYLCASSLAALQGGYTFGSGTRLTVV.

The V call is TRBV5-1, the J call TRBJ2-7; the D gene is possibly TRBD1 (5 bases). Trimming cost V 0 bases and J 6 bases, with 16 bases left between them. CDR3 length equals 15 residues. CDR1 SGHRS and CDR2 YFSETQ come from the germline V gene. CDR3 nucleotides: TGCGCCAGCAGCTTGGTGCAGGGTGAGCGTAGCGAGCAGTACTTC. The encoded protein is CASSLVQGERSEQYF.

This clone was counted between two and nine times. This chain joins TRBV4-3 and TRBJ2-3; TRBD2 agrees at 12 bases. The J segment lost 6 bases and the V segment lost 4 bases, leaving 5 bases of the junction unmatched. Germline V gives CDR1 LGHNA, CDR2 YSLEER. The CDR3 spans 15 residues. In nucleotides, the CDR3 is TGCGCCAGCAGCCCCGGGACTAGCGGGTCGGATACGCAGTATTTT. Translation gives CASSPGTSGSDTQYF.

V usage is TRBV27 and J usage is TRBJ1-6; D call uncertain. The CDR3 consists of 15 residues. Germline-derived CDR1 and CDR2 are MNHEY and SMNVEV (reference sequence). Trimming left V 7 bases short and J 4 bases short, with 14 bases between. The CDR3 region is CASTVKAGYNSPLHF. CDR3 in DNA: TGTGCCAGCACGGTGAAGGCCGGGTATAATTCACCCCTCCACTTT.

This clone was counted only a few times. The chain couples TRBV7-9 to TRBJ1-1, with D possibly matching TRBD1 (5 bases). CDR3 size: 17 residues. Germline V gives CDR1 SEHNR, CDR2 FQNEAQ (reference sequence). Trimming left V 3 bases short and J 4 bases short, with 21 bases between. For the CDR3, the DNA is TGTGCCAGCAGCTTGGGGCCTTTCAGGGCGGAGGGCACTGAAGCTTTCTTT. Translation: CASSLGPFRAEGTEAFF.

The chain uses TRBV27 and TRBJ1-1; D remains unclear. The CDR3 covers 13 residues. The ends were cut back, 6 bases at V and 0 bases at J, with 8 bases in the middle. The germline CDR1 and CDR2 sequences are MNHEY and SMNVEV (reference sequence). Written as DNA, the CDR3 is TGTGCCAGCAGCCCCGGGATGAACACTGAAGCTTTCTTT. Translating gives CASSPGMNTEAFF.

V is TRBV19 and J is TRBJ2-7; TRBD2 is a possible D gene (6 bases). The V end lost 5 bases, the J end lost 7 bases, and 18 bases lay between the germline ends. This CDR3 has 14 amino acids. CDR1 is LNHDA and CDR2 is SQIVND in the germline V gene (reference sequence). For the CDR3, the DNA is TGTGCCAGTAGTCCCGCCGGAGGGCTAGGGGAGCAGTACTTC. This sequence encodes CASSPAGGLGEQYF.